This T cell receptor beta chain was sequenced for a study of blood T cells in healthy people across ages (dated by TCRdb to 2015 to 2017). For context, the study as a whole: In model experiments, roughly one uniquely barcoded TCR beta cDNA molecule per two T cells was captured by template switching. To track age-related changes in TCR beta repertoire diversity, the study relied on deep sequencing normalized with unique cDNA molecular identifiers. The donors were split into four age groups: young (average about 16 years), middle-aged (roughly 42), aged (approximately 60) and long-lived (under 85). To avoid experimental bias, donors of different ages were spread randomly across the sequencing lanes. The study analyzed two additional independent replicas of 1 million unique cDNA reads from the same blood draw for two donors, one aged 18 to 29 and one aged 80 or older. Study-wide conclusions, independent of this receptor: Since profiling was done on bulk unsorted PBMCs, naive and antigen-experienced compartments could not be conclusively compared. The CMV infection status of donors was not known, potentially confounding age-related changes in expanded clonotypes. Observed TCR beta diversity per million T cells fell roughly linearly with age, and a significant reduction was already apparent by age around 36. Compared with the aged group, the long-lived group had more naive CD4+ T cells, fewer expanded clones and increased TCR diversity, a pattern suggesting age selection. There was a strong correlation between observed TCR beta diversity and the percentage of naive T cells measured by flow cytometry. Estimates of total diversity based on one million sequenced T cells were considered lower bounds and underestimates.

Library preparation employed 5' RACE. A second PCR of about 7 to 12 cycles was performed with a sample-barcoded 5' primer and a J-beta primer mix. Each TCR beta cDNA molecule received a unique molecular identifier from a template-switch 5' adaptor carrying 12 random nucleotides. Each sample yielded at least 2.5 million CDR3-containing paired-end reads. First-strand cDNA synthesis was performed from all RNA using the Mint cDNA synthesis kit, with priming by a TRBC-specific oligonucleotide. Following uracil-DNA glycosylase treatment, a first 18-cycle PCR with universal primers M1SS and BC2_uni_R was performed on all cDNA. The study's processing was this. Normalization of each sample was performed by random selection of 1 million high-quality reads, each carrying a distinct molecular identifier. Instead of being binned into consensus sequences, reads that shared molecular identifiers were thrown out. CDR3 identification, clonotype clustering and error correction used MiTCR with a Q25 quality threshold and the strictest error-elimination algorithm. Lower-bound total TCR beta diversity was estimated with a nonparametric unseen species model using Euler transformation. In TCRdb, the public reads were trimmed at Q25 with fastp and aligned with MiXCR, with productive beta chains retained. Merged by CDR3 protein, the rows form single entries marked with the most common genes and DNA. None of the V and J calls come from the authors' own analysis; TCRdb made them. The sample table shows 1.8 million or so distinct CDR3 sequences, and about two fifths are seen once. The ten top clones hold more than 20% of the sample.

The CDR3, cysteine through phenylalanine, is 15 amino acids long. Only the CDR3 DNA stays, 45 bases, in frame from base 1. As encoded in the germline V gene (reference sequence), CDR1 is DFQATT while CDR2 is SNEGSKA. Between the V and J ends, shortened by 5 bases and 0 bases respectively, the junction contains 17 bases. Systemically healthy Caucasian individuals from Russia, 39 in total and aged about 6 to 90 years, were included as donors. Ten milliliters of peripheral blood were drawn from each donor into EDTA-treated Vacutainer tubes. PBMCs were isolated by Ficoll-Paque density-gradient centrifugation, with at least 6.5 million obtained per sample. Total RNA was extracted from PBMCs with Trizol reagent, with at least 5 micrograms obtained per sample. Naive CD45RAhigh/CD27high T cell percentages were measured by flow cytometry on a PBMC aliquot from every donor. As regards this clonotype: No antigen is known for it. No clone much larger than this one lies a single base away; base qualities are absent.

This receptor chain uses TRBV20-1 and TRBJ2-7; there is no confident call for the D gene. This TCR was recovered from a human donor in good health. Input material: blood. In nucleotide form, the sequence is TGCAGTGCTGGTAGTGCAAGCGCAAGCTCCTACGAGCAGTACTTC. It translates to CSAGSASASSYEQYF.